This T cell receptor (beta chain) originates from a study of CD8+CD57+ T cells in acquired aplastic anemia. Study details: Sorted CD4+ and CD8+ cells yielded roughly 3.4 ug of DNA on average. Average CD4+ read depth in healthy donors was about 10.8 million reads. Study-level results: CD8+ Simpson's diversity showed no significant patient-control difference. There were twenty-nine CD8+ CDR3 sequences that occurred in both patients and controls.

Trimming removed 5 bases from V and 3 bases from J; junction bases left unmatched: 9. Germline V gives CDR1 DFQATT, CDR2 SNEGSKA (reference sequence). This CDR3 has 15 residues. Investigators profiled TCR beta VDJ and CDR3 from genomic DNA template. TCRdb independently ran MiXCR on the reads; one entry per CDR3 protein. Found here are tens of thousands of distinct CDR3 sequences, under 50% of them singletons; the top ten hold about 66%. As regards this clonotype: Its target is not known.

The chain links TRBV20-1 to TRBJ2-3; 9 nucleotides agree with TRBD2. The sample comprised sorted CD4+, CD8+, or CD8+CD57+ T cells (not recorded which) from PBMCs. This receptor was identified in a human donor in good health, serving as a control. CDR3 protein: CSAPSSGDGTDTQYF. In nucleotides, the CDR3 is TGCAGTGCTCCTTCTAGCGGGGACGGGACAGATACGCAGTATTTT.